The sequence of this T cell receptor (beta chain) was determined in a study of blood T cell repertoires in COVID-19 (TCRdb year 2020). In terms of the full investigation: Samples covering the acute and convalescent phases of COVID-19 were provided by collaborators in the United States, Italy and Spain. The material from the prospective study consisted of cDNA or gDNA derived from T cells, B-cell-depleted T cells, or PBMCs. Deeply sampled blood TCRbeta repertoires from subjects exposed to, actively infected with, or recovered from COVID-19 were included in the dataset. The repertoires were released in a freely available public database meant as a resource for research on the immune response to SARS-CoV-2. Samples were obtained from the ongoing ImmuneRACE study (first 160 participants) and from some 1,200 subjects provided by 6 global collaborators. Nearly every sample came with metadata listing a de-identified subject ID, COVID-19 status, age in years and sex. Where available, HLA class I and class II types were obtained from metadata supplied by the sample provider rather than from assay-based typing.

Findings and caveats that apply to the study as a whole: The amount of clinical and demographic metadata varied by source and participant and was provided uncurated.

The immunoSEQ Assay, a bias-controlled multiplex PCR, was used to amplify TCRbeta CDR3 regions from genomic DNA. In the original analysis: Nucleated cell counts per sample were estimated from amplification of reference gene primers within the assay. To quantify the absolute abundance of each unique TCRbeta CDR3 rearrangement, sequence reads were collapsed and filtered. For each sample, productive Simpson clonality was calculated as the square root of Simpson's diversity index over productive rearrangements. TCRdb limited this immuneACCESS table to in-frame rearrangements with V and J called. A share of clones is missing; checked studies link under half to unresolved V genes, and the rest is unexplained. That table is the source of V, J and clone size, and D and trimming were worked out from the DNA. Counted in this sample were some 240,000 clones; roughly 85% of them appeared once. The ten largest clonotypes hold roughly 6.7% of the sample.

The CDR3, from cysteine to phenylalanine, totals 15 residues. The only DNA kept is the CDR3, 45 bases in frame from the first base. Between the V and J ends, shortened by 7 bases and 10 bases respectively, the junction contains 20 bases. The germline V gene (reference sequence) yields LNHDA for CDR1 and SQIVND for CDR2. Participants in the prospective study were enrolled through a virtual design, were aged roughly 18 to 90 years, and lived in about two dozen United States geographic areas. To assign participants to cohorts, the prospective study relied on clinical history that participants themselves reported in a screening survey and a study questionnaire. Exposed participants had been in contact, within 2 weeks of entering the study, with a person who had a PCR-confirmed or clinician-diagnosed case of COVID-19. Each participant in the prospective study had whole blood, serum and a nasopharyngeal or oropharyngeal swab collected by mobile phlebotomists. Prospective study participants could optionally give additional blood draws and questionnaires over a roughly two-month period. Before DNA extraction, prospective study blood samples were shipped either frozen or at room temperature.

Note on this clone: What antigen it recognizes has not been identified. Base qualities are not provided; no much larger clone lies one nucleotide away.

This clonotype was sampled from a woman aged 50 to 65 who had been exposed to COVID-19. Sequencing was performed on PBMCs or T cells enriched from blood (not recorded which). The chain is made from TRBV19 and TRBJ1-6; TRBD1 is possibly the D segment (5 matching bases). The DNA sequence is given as TGTGCCAGTACCACACGGGGGGGGTTTAAGTCACCCCTCCACTTT. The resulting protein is CASTTRGGFKSPLHF.